Listed here are 20 T cell receptor beta chains from one sample, sequenced in a study of beta chain features in type 1 diabetes. Expressed TCRB transcripts were sequenced because the entire RNA isolate underwent reverse transcription. Generated by immunoSEQ multiplex PCR, the TCRdb table keeps only in-frame clones and is missing some. Of 970,000 or so clones listed, 15% to 20% are singletons. The sequenced sample was naive CD4+ T cells from blood. All receptors derive from a woman aged 18 to 35 in good health.

For the CDR3, the DNA is TGTGCCAGCAGCTTAGGCCAGGGGAGGTACAATGAGCAGTTCTTC. Translation gives CASSLGQGRYNEQFF. V and J are TRBV7-6 and TRBJ2-1; D may be TRBD1 or TRBD2 (6 bases each). This CDR3 contains 15 residues. Germline loops: CDR1 SGHVS, CDR2 FNYEAQ. V lost 1 base to trimming and J lost 4 bases, with 11 bases between them.

This chain uses TRBV20-1 with TRBJ2-7; a weak D match, TRBD2 (6 bases). This CDR3 region has 11 residues. Germline loops: CDR1 DFQATT, CDR2 SNEGSKA (reference sequence). V lost 6 bases and J 7 bases, leaving 13 bases between the germline ends. Here the CDR3 reads CSAPRRGEQYF. CDR3 nucleotides: TGCAGTGCCCCGCGGCGGGGAGAGCAGTACTTC.

This clone has a handful of counts. The rearrangement links TRBV4-3 to TRBJ2-7; 11 nucleotides align to TRBD1. This CDR3 has 15 amino acids. The V segment lost 3 bases and the J segment 11 bases; nucleotides outside the gene matches: 12. Germline assignment: CDR1 LGHNA and CDR2 YSLEER. The CDR3 bases are TGCGCCAGCAGCCAGGAATACCGGGACAGGGGGATGAAGTACTTC. Its translation: CASSQEYRDRGMKYF.

The chain has TRBV4-2 and TRBJ2-5; D is possibly TRBD1 or TRBD2 (5 bases each). The V gene's germline CDR1 is LGHNA and CDR2 YNFKEQ. The CDR3 is 14 residues long. Between the trimmed V and J ends, which lost 4 bases and 11 bases, there was a span of 20 bases. This chain's CDR3 is CASSPSDREGEQYF. In DNA, the CDR3 is TGTGCCAGCAGCCCCTCGGACCGTGAAGGGGAGCAGTACTTC.

This clone appeared a few times. The genes are TRBV4-2 and TRBJ1-1; D not certain. The ends were cut back, 11 bases at V and 1 base at J, with 8 bases in the middle. This CDR3 comprises 11 residues. Germline V gene data show CDR1 as LGHNA and CDR2 as YNFKEQ. The CDR3 nucleotides read TGTGCCTGCCGGGGGAACACTGAAGCTTTCTTT. Amino acids: CACRGNTEAFF.

The rearrangement joins TRBV10-3 to TRBJ2-1, with D perhaps TRBD1 (5 bases). The CDR3 length is 11 residues. The germline V gene encodes CDR1 ENHRY and CDR2 SYGVKD. Between the trimmed V and J ends, which lost 6 bases and 9 bases, there was a span of 9 bases. The chain's CDR3 is CAISQGIEQFF. The CDR3, as DNA: TGTGCCATCAGCCAGGGCATTGAGCAGTTCTTC.

This chain joins TRBV7-2 and TRBJ2-1; 7 nucleotides match TRBD1. Germline V gives CDR1 SGHTA, CDR2 FQGNSA. Trimming at V came to 1 base and at J to 12 bases, leaving 18 bases not matched to a gene. CDR3 length: 17 residues. The CDR3 nucleotides are TGTGCCAGCAGCTTAGGGCCAACAGGGGCTCCAGCCTTATGGCAGTTCTTC. As protein: CASSLGPTGAPALWQFF. Variable domain in full (rest from reference TRBV7-2 and TRBJ2-1): GAGVSQSPSNKVTEKGKDVELRCDPISGHTALYWYRQSLGQGLEFLIYFQGNSAPDKSGLPSDRFSAERTGGSVSTLTIQRTQQEDSAVYLCASSLGPTGAPALWQFFGPGTRLTVL.

This clone was counted between two and nine times. The CDR3 is CATSRDLGNYEQYF. CDR3 sequence (DNA): TGTGCCACCAGCAGAGATCTCGGAAACTACGAGCAGTACTTC. This chain connects TRBV15 to TRBJ2-7; D uncertain. CDR1 LNHNV and CDR2 YYDKDF come from the germline V gene (reference sequence). This CDR3 spans 14 amino acids. V was pared by 0 bases and J by 3 bases, with 9 bases between. Variable domain in full (rest from reference TRBV15 and TRBJ2-7): DAMVIQNPRYQVTQFGKPVTLSCSQTLNHNVMYWYQQKSSQAPKLLFHYYDKDFNNEADTPDNFQSRRPNTSFCFLDIRSPGLGDTAMYLCATSRDLGNYEQYFGPGTRLTVT.

The chain links TRBV5-1 to TRBJ2-2; D gene uncertain. The CDR3 runs to 14 residues. V lost 3 bases to trimming and J lost 6 bases, with 12 bases between them. Germline values: CDR1 SGHRS, CDR2 YFSETQ. The CDR3 DNA sequence: TGCGCCAGCAGCTCCCGTGAGAGAGCCGGGGAGCTGTTTTTT. It encodes CASSSRERAGELFF.

This clone was seen a handful of times. The chain is built from TRBV28 and TRBJ2-7, with D tentatively TRBD1 (5 bases). Germline CDR1 is MDHEN and CDR2 is SYDVKM. V was pared by 7 bases and J by 4 bases, with 11 bases between. This CDR3 comprises 12 residues. The CDR3 bases are TGTGCCAGCACAGGGCCGGAGTACGAGCAGTACTTC. Protein product: CASTGPEYEQYF.

This clone was recorded a few times. Additional DNA sequences in this sample encode the identical CDR3. J is TRBJ2-5 and V is TRBV18; D ambiguous. The CDR3 has 12 amino acids. Trimming removed 3 bases at V and 0 bases at J, with 2 bases between. Germline CDR1 KGHSH, CDR2 LQKENI. The CDR3 DNA is TGTGCCAGCTCACCGTACCAAGAGACCCAGTACTTC. Encoded protein: CASSPYQETQYF.

This sequence joins TRBV5-4 and TRBJ2-2; 7 bases match TRBD1. Germline CDR1 is SGHNT and CDR2 is YYREEE (reference sequence). CDR3 length: 17 amino acids. Trimming at V came to 0 bases and at J to 1 base, leaving 6 bases not matched to a gene. The CDR3 DNA sequence: TGTGCCAGCAGCTTGGTCCGGGACAGTCTGAACACCGGGGAGCTGTTTTTT. It codes for CASSLVRDSLNTGELFF.

The genes are TRBV11-2 and TRBJ1-3; the D is unclear. Germline V CDR1 and CDR2: SGHAT, FQNNGV. The ends were cut back, 2 bases at V and 0 bases at J, with 8 bases in the middle. The CDR3 has 15 amino acids. CDR3 in amino acids: CASSLQPISGNTIYF. CDR3 nucleotides: TGTGCCAGCAGCTTACAGCCAATCTCTGGAAACACCATATATTTT.

This chain joins TRBV7-9 and TRBJ2-1, with 9 bases lining up with TRBD1. CDR3 length: 15 residues. V lost 6 bases and J lost 7; bases outside the gene matches: 10. CDR1 is SEHNR and CDR2 is FQNEAQ in the germline V gene (reference sequence). The CDR3: CASSLAGQGGNEQFF. The CDR3 DNA reads TGTGCCAGCAGTTTGGCGGGACAGGGCGGTAATGAGCAGTTCTTC.

This clone has a handful of counts. The chain joins TRBV18 to TRBJ2-7; TRBD2 matches 14 bases. Germline V gene sequence: CDR1 KGHSH, CDR2 LQKENI. CDR3 length: 16 residues. V lost 3 bases, J lost 1 base, and 2 bases stayed unmatched. The CDR3 here is CASSPGTSGSSYEQYF. CDR3 DNA: TGTGCCAGCTCACCCGGGACTAGCGGGAGTTCCTACGAGCAGTACTTC. Looking up the rest from reference TRBV18 and TRBJ2-7 gives the full variable domain: NAGVMQNPRHLVRRRGQEARLRCSPMKGHSHVYWYRQLPEEGLKFMVYLQKENIIDESGMPKERFSAEFPKEGPSILRIQQVVRGDSAAYFCASSPGTSGSSYEQYFGPGTRLTVT.

A few counts support this clone. The chain links TRBV5-1 to TRBJ2-7; TRBD1 matches at 12 bases. The CDR3 length is 17 residues. The germline V gene encodes CDR1 SGHRS and CDR2 YFSETQ. The V segment lost 2 bases and the J segment 7 bases; nucleotides outside the gene matches: 13. The DNA of the CDR3 is TGCGCCAGCAGCTTATTTTCCCCCGGGACAGGGGGCGGTGAGCAGTACTTC. Encoded protein: CASSLFSPGTGGGEQYF. Supplemented by reference TRBV5-1 and TRBJ2-7, the full variable domain reads KAGVTQTPRYLIKTRGQQVTLSCSPISGHRSVSWYQQTPGQGLQFLFEYFSETQRNKGNFPGRFSGRQFSNSRSEMNVSTLELGDSALYLCASSLFSPGTGGGEQYFGPGTRLTVT.

There are a few counts of this clone. This chain joins TRBV9 and TRBJ2-7; D may be TRBD1 or TRBD2 (5 bases each). V shed 2 bases and J shed 6 bases, with 9 bases lying between them. The length of the CDR3 is 12 residues. Germline loops: CDR1 SGDLS, CDR2 YYNGEE. CDR3 bases: TGTGCCAGCAGCGTCGGGGACGTCGAGCAGTACTTC. It yields the protein CASSVGDVEQYF.

This clone turned up a few times. The chain couples TRBV19 to TRBJ2-3, with TRBD2 identical over 7 bases. Germline V gene data show CDR1 as LNHDA and CDR2 as SQIVND (reference sequence). This CDR3 has 16 amino acids. J was trimmed by 4 bases and V by 2 bases; bases with no gene match: 9. The CDR3 loop is CASSIRPGGVADTQYF. CDR3 DNA: TGTGCCAGTAGTATACGTCCGGGAGGTGTGGCAGATACGCAGTATTTT. The full variable domain, with the rest looked up from reference TRBV19 and TRBJ2-3, is DGGITQSPKYLFRKEGQNVTLSCEQNLNHDAMYWYRQDPGQGLRLIYYSQIVNDFQKGDIAEGYSVSREKKESFPLTVTSAQKNPTAFYLCASSIRPGGVADTQYFGPGTRLTVL.

This clone was detected a few times. The chain recombines TRBV4-2 with TRBJ2-7; 8 bases map to TRBD2. Losses at the gene ends were 1 base for V and 3 bases for J; bases not matched to a gene: 11. Per the germline V gene, CDR1 is LGHNA and CDR2 is YNFKEQ. The CDR3 consists of 17 residues. CDR3 sequence reads: CASSQVGLAGLNYEQYF. CDR3 nucleotide sequence: TGTGCCAGCAGCCAAGTAGGCTTAGCGGGGCTAAACTACGAGCAGTACTTC.

This chain joins TRBV14 and TRBJ1-4; 9 positions agree with TRBD1. V shed 5 bases, J shed 4 bases, and the junction held 5 bases outside the gene matches. CDR3 length: 15 amino acids. Germline V lookup: CDR1 SGHDN, CDR2 FVKESK. Here the CDR3 DNA reads TGTGCCAGCAGCGCACAGGGGGCCATTAATGAAAAACTGTTTTTT. This codes for CASSAQGAINEKLFF.